This T cell receptor beta chain was obtained from a study of T cell responses to AZD1222 COVID-19 vaccine. There are 14 residues in the CDR3. Germline assignment: CDR1 LNHDA and CDR2 SQIVND (reference sequence). Deletions cut 10 bases from V and 0 bases from J, with 15 bases between. TCRdb's table, derived via immunoSEQ multiplex PCR, lists solely in-frame clones and lacks some. The data contain 80,000 to 100,000 clones, roughly 90% of them seen just once; the ten biggest clones take up 6.5% to 8%. The sequence derives from an adult in good health. The chain couples TRBV19 to TRBJ1-1; D gene unclear. Source: peripheral blood, taken on day 0 of AZD1222 vaccination. The chain's CDR3 is CATSGGRMNTEAFF. The CDR3 DNA sequence: TGTGCCACCAGTGGTGGACGGATGAACACTGAAGCTTTCTTT.